Described below is a single T cell receptor beta chain sequence and its context. Germline assignment: CDR1 SGDLS and CDR2 YYNGEE. The CDR3 extends over 15 amino acids. V lost 0 bases, J lost 0 bases, and 7 bases lay in between. This record belongs to a study of T cell responses to AZD1222 COVID-19 vaccine. Generated by immunoSEQ multiplex PCR, the TCRdb table keeps only in-frame clones and is missing some. The sample carries fewer than 150,000 clones, 80% to 90% recorded once. The sequence was obtained from an adult in good health. This chain uses TRBV9 with TRBJ2-1; TRBD2 might be the D (5 bases). The sequencing used peripheral blood, collected on day 0 of AZD1222 vaccination. The CDR3: CASSVGESSYNEQFF. CDR3 sequence (DNA): TGTGCCAGCAGCGTAGGGGAGAGCTCCTACAATGAGCAGTTCTTC.